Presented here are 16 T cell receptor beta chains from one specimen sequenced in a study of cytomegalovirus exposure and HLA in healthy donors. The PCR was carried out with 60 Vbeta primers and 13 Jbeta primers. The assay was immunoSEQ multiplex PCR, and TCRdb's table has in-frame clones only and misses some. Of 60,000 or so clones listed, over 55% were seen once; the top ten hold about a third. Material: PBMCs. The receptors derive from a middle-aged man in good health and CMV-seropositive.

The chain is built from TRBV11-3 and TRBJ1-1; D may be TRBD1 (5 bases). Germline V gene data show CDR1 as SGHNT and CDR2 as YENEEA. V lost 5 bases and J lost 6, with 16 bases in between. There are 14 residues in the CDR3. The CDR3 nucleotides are TGTGCCAGCAGCCTAACGGGGGATGGGCCTGAAGCTTTCTTT. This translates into CASSLTGDGPEAFF.

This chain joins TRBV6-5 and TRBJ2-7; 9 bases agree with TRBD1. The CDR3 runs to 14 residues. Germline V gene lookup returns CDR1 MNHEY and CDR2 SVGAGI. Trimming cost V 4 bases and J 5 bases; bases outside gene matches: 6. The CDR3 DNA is TGTGCCAGCAGTTCCCGGGACAGGGAGAACGAGCAGTACTTC. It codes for CASSSRDRENEQYF.

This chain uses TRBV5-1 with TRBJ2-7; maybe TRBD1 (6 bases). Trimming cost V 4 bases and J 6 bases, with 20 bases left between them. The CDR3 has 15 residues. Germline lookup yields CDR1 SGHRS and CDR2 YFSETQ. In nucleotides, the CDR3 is TGCGCCAGCAGCCTATCGCAGGGGAACCAGGGCGAGCAGTACTTC. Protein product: CASSLSQGNQGEQYF.

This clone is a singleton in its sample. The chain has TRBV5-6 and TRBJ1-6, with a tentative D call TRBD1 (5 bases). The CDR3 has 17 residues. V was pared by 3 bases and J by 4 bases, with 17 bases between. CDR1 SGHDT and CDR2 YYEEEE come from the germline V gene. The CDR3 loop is CASSSPRRSGYNSPLHF. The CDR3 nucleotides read TGTGCCAGCAGCTCCCCTAGAAGGTCAGGGTATAATTCACCCCTCCACTTT.

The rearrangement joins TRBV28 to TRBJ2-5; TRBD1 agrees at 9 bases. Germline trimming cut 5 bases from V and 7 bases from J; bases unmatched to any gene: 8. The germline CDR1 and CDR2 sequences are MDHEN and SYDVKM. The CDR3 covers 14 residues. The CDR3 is CASSPMGTGRTQYF. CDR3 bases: TGTGCCAGCAGTCCGATGGGGACAGGGAGGACCCAGTACTTC.

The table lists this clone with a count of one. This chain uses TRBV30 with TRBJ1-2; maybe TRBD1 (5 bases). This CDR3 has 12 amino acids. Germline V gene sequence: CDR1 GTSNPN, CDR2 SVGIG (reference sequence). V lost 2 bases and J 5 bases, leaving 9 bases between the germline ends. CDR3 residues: CAWSRRGYGYTF. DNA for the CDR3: TGTGCCTGGAGTCGGAGGGGTTATGGCTACACCTTC.

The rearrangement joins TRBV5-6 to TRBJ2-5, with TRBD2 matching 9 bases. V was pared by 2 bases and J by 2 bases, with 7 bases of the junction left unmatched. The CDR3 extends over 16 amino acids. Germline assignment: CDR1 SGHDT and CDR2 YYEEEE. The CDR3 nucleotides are TGTGCCAGCAGCTTTGTTCCGACTAGCGGACAAGAGACCCAGTACTTC. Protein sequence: CASSFVPTSGQETQYF.

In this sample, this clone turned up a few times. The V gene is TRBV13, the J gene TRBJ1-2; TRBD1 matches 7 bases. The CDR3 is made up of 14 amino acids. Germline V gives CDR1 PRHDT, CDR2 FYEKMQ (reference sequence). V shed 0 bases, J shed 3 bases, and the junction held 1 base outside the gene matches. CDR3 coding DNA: TGTGCCAGCAGCTTAGGCAGGGGGGACTATGGCTACACCTTC. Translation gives CASSLGRGDYGYTF. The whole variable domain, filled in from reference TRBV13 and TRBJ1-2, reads AAGVIQSPRHLIKEKRETATLKCYPIPRHDTVYWYQQGPGQDPQFLISFYEKMQSDKGSIPDRFSAQQFSDYHSELNMSSLELGDSALYFCASSLGRGDYGYTFGSGTRLTVV.

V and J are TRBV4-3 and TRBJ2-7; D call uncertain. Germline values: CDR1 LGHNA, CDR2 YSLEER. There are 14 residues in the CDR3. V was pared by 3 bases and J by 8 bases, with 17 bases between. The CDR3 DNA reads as TGCGCCAGCAGCCAGGCCTCGTTGTCTGGCAAGCAGTACTTC. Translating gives CASSQASLSGKQYF.

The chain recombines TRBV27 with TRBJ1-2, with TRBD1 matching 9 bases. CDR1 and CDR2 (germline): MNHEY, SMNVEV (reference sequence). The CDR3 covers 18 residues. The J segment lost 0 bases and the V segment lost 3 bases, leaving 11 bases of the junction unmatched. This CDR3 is CASSFVSGTGRSNYGYTF. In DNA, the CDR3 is TGTGCCAGCAGTTTCGTTTCTGGGACAGGGAGATCTAACTATGGCTACACCTTC.

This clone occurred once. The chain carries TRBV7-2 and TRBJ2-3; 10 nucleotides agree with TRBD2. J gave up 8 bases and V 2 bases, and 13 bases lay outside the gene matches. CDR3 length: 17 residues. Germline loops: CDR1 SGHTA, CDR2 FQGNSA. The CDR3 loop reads CASSLNGLAGVGGTQYF. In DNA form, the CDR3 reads TGTGCCAGCAGCTTAAACGGGCTAGCGGGGGTTGGGGGTACGCAGTATTTT.

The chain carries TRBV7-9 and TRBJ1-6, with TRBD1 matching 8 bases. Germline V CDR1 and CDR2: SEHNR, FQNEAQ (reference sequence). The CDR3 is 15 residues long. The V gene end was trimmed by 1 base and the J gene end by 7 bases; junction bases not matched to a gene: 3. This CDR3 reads CASSLVQGANSPLHF. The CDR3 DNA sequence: TGTGCCAGCAGCTTAGTTCAGGGGGCGAATTCACCCCTCCACTTT.

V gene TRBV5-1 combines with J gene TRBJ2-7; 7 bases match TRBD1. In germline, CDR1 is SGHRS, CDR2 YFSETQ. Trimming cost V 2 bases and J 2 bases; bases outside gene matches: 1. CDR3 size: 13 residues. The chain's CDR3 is CASSFGTAYEQYF. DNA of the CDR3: TGCGCCAGCAGCTTCGGGACAGCCTACGAGCAGTACTTC.

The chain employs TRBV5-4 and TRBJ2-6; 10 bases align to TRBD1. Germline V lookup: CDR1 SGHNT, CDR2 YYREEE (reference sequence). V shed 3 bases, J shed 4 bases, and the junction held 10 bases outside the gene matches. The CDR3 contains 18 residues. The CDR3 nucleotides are TGTGCCAGCAGCTGGGGGGGACAGGGGAGATCCGGGGCCAACGTCCTGACTTTC. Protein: CASSWGGQGRSGANVLTF.

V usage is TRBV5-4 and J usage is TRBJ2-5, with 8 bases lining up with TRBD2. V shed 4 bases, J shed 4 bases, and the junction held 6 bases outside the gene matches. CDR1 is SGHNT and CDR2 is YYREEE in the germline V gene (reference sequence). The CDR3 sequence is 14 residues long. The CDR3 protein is CASSPSGGAETQYF. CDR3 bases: TGTGCCAGCAGCCCAAGCGGGGGAGCAGAGACCCAGTACTTC.

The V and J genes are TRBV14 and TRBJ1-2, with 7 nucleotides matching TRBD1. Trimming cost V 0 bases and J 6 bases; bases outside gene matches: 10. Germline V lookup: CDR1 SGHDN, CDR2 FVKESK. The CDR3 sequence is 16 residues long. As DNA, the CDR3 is TGTGCCAGCAGCCAAGACAACAGGGGATTCCGGAATGGCTACACCTTC. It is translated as CASSQDNRGFRNGYTF.